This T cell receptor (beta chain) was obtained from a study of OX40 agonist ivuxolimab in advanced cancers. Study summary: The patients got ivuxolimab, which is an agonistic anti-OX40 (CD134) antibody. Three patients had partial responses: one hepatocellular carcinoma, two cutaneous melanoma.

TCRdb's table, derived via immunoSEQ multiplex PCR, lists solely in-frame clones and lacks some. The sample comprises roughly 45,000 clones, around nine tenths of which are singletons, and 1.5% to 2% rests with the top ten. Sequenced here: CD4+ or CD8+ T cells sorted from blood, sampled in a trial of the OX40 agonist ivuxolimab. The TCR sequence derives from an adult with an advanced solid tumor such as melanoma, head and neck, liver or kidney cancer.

CDR3 sequence: CASSPPEGTGELFF. The CDR3 DNA reads TGTGCCAGCTCACCACCGGAGGGTACCGGGGAGCTGTTTTTT. V is TRBV18 and J is TRBJ2-2; D is possibly TRBD2 (6 bases). CDR3 length: 14 amino acids. V lost 0 bases and J lost 5, with 7 bases in between. Germline V gene sequence: CDR1 KGHSH, CDR2 LQKENI. The whole variable domain, filled in from reference TRBV18 and TRBJ2-2, reads NAGVMQNPRHLVRRRGQEARLRCSPMKGHSHVYWYRQLPEEGLKFMVYLQKENIIDESGMPKERFSAEFPKEGPSILRIQQVVRGDSAAYFCASSPPEGTGELFFGEGSRLTVL.